These 8 T cell receptor beta chains share one sample of origin, sequenced in a study of T cell responses to AZD1222 COVID-19 vaccine. Measured with immunoSEQ multiplex PCR; TCRdb has only the in-frame clones, and not every one. The sample lists roughly 100,000 clones; 87% were seen once. The material was peripheral blood, obtained 28 days after the second AZD1222 dose. These TCRs come from an adult who received the AZD1222 COVID-19 vaccine.

The chain combines TRBV15 with TRBJ1-5; 9 nucleotides align to TRBD1. The CDR3 runs 16 residues. The V gene's germline CDR1 is LNHNV and CDR2 YYDKDF (reference sequence). Trimming removed 0 bases from V and 7 bases from J; junction bases left unmatched: 7. CDR3 amino acids: CATSRELTGGRQPQHF. The DNA for the CDR3 is TGTGCCACCAGCAGAGAACTTACAGGGGGCCGACAGCCCCAGCATTTT. Complete variable domain (other parts from reference TRBV15 and TRBJ1-5): DAMVIQNPRYQVTQFGKPVTLSCSQTLNHNVMYWYQQKSSQAPKLLFHYYDKDFNNEADTPDNFQSRRPNTSFCFLDIRSPGLGDTAMYLCATSRELTGGRQPQHFGDGTRLSIL.

This clone appeared a single time. This chain joins TRBV6-1 and TRBJ2-5, with 10 bases that match TRBD1. Trimming removed 3 bases from V and 5 bases from J; junction bases left unmatched: 6. Germline V gene sequence: CDR1 MNHNS, CDR2 SASEGT. The CDR3 has 15 amino acids. The CDR3 nucleotides are TGTGCCAGCAGTGAGGACAGGGGGGTACGGGAGACCCAGTACTTC. It translates to CASSEDRGVRETQYF.

The chain joins TRBV27 to TRBJ2-3; D call uncertain. The germline V and J ends were trimmed by 6 bases and 0 bases, with 7 bases remaining between them. Germline values: CDR1 MNHEY, CDR2 SMNVEV (reference sequence). The CDR3 spans 13 residues. For the CDR3, the DNA is TGTGCCAGCAGGTTGACTAGCACAGATACGCAGTATTTT. It specifies CASRLTSTDTQYF.

The chain has TRBV19 and TRBJ1-3; 8 bases fit TRBD1. Germline V gene lookup returns CDR1 LNHDA and CDR2 SQIVND (reference sequence). Trimming cost V 7 bases and J 0 bases; bases outside gene matches: 11. The CDR3 extends over 17 amino acids. DNA for the CDR3: TGTGCCAGTACAGTGCAGGGGGCTCAGAGCTCTGGAAACACCATATATTTT. Translating it yields CASTVQGAQSSGNTIYF.

This chain links TRBV7-8 with TRBJ1-3; tentative D call: TRBD1 (5 bases). CDR1 is SGHVS and CDR2 is FQNEAQ in the germline V gene. Trimming stripped 0 bases from V and 11 bases from J, with 14 bases between. CDR3 length: 14 amino acids. The CDR3 DNA reads TGTGCCAGCAGCTTAGCGGGGGATCAAAGGCCCATATATTTT. Translated: CASSLAGDQRPIYF. The variable domain in full, completed from reference TRBV7-8 and TRBJ1-3, reads GAGVSQSPRYKVAKRGQDVALRCDPISGHVSLFWYQQALGQGPEFLTYFQNEAQLDKSGLPSDRFFAERPEGSVSTLKIQRTQQEDSAVYLCASSLAGDQRPIYFGEGSWLTVV.

The CDR3 nucleotides are TGTGCCAGCAGCCCCGGGGGGGGATGGGAGCAGTTCTTC. Protein sequence: CASSPGGGWEQFF. V usage is TRBV7-9 and J usage is TRBJ2-1; 8 bases align to TRBD2. Trimming removed 5 bases from V and 10 bases from J; junction bases left unmatched: 7. CDR1 and CDR2 (germline): SEHNR, FQNEAQ (reference sequence). This CDR3 spans 13 amino acids.

The chain uses TRBV30 and TRBJ2-3; D call uncertain. V dropped 1 base and J dropped 4 bases, with 3 bases sitting between them. The CDR3 length is 11 residues. Germline-derived CDR1 and CDR2 are GTSNPN and SVGIG (reference sequence). CDR3: CAWSGADTQYF. The CDR3 region has the DNA TGTGCCTGGAGTGGGGCAGATACGCAGTATTTT.

The chain carries TRBV6-1 and TRBJ1-6; D is possibly TRBD1 (5 bases). The CDR3 runs 15 residues. Trimming removed 1 base at V and 7 bases at J, with 11 bases between. Germline assignment: CDR1 MNHNS and CDR2 SASEGT. The CDR3 DNA sequence: TGTGCCAGCAGTGAAGAGGGGACGGCAAATTCACCCCTCCACTTT. It specifies CASSEEGTANSPLHF.